This is a list of T cell receptor beta chains from one sample in a study of blood T cells in healthy people across ages. MiXCR, applied by TCRdb to the 5' RACE reads, yields one record per CDR3 protein. The sample shows 650,000 to 1,000,000 distinct CDR3 sequences, around 36% of them seen only once. Sequenced material: blood. These receptors originate from a man in his late teens or twenties in good health. Both conserved end residues are part of each CDR3. The D gene is left open where the match is weak. Clone size is given for some rows only: seen once, a few or many times, or a class if the clone is expanded.

J gene | clone size | V gene | CDR3 length | D gene | CDR3 DNA | CDR3 protein
TRBJ1-6 | few | TRBV20-1 | 13 | NA | TGCAGTGTCGGCCGGGACGGTAATTCACCCCTCCACTTT | CSVGRDGNSPLHF
TRBJ2-6 | NA | TRBV7-9 | 17 | TRBD1 | TGTGCCGGCAGCTTTCAGGGACAGATCTCTGGGGCCAACGTCCTGACTTTC | CAGSFQGQISGANVLTF
TRBJ2-3 | NA | TRBV5-6 | 13 | NA | TGTGCCAGCAGCTTCTTGCAGCCAGCTACGCAGTATTTT | CASSFLQPATQYF
TRBJ2-1 | few | TRBV7-2 | 13 | TRBD1 | TGTGCCAGCACCGGGGACAGGGGGAATGAGCAGTTCTTC | CASTGDRGNEQFF
TRBJ1-4 | few | TRBV29-1 | 13 | TRBD1 | TGCAGCGTCCAGGACAGGGCAAAGGAAAAACTGTTTTTT | CSVQDRAKEKLFF
TRBJ1-2 | many | TRBV7-2 | 12 | TRBD1 | TGCGCCAGCAGCTTGACAGGGGATGGCTACACCTTC | CASSLTGDGYTF
TRBJ1-1 | NA | TRBV20-1 | 17 | NA | TGCAGTGCTACGGGCCTGGACAGTGGGATGGGGAACACTGAAGCTTTCTTT | CSATGLDSGMGNTEAFF
TRBJ2-1 | few | TRBV7-2 | 17 | TRBD1 | TGTGCCAGCAGCCCACGGACAGGGCAAAGGTACTACAATGAGCAGTTCTTC | CASSPRTGQRYYNEQFF
TRBJ2-4 | NA | TRBV5-5 | 15 | TRBD2 | TGTGCCAGCAGCTCCCTAGCGGGATTGGTTGACATTCAGTACTTC | CASSSLAGLVDIQYF
TRBJ1-1 | NA | TRBV7-2 | 15 | NA | TGTGCCAGCAGCTTAGGGGGGTATGTAGGGACTGAAGCTTTCTTT | CASSLGGYVGTEAFF
TRBJ2-1 | NA | TRBV6-2/TRBV6-3 | 14 | NA | TGTGCCAGCAGTTTGGTTGGGGCCCCGAGGGAGCAGTTCTTC | CASSLVGAPREQFF
TRBJ1-1 | few | TRBV2 | 14 | NA | TGTGCCAGCAGTTGGGACGGGGTGAACACTGAAGCTTTCTTT | CASSWDGVNTEAFF
TRBJ2-2 | NA | TRBV20-1 | 15 | TRBD2 | TGCAGTGCTAGAGAGCTAGCGGGGGTCGCCGGGGAGCTGTTTTTT | CSARELAGVAGELFF
TRBJ2-2 | NA | TRBV2 | 14 | NA | TGTGCCAGCACAGGGGACTCGAACACCGGGGAGCTGTTTTTT | CASTGDSNTGELFF
TRBJ1-1 | NA | TRBV5-1 | 17 | TRBD1 | TGCGCCAGCAGCCTTTGGACAGGGGGCGCAGGGAACACTGAAGCTTTCTTT | CASSLWTGGAGNTEAFF
TRBJ1-1 | NA | TRBV9 | 15 | TRBD1 | TGTGCCAGCAGCACCAGAGGACAGGGGGCTGCTGAAGCTTTCTTT | CASSTRGQGAAEAFF
TRBJ1-6 | NA | TRBV14 | 15 | NA | TGTGCCAGCAGCCAAGTGGTAAATGGGAATTCACCCCTCCACTTT | CASSQVVNGNSPLHF
TRBJ1-2 | few | TRBV29-1 | 13 | NA | TGCAGCGTTGAAAGGGCAGGGCCTTATGGCTACACCTTC | CSVERAGPYGYTF
TRBJ2-5 | NA | TRBV24-1 | 16 | TRBD2 | TGTGCCACCAGTGCTAGCGGGGCGATAAACCAAGAGACCCAGTACTTC | CATSASGAINQETQYF
TRBJ2-7 | NA | TRBV5-1 | 14 | NA | TGCGCCAGCAGCTTGGGTGGCCTCCGCTACGAGCAGTACTTC | CASSLGGLRYEQYF
TRBJ2-7 | few | TRBV20-1 | 13 | NA | TGCAGTGCTAGAGATCCCCGATCCTACGAGCAGTACTTC | CSARDPRSYEQYF
TRBJ1-2 | NA | TRBV3-1 | 16 | NA | TGTGCCAGCAGCCGGGCCCTGGGGGCGCCTAACTATGGCTACACCTTC | CASSRALGAPNYGYTF
TRBJ1-1 | NA | TRBV20-1 | 14 | TRBD1 | TGCAGTGCTAGCAGGGGACAGTTGGACACTGAAGCTTTCTTT | CSASRGQLDTEAFF
TRBJ2-2 | NA | TRBV20-1 | 16 | NA | TGCAGTGCTAGATCTCTGGGTAGAACGAACACCGGGGAGCTGTTTTTT | CSARSLGRTNTGELFF
TRBJ2-3 | few | TRBV20-1 | 15 | TRBD1 | TGCAGTGCTAGAGGGGACAGGGGGCATGAAGATACGCAGTATTTT | CSARGDRGHEDTQYF
TRBJ2-3 | many | TRBV5-5 | 14 | NA | TGTGCCAGCAGCTTGAACAGGGTGACAGATACGCAGTATTTT | CASSLNRVTDTQYF
TRBJ1-6 | many | TRBV27 | 16 | NA | TGTGCCAGCAGTTTATTACGAAGCTCCTATAATTCACCCCTCCACTTT | CASSLLRSSYNSPLHF
TRBJ2-1 | NA | TRBV9 | 14 | NA | TGTGCCAGCAGCGTAGCCCCCAGAGGTAATGAGCAGTTCTTC | CASSVAPRGNEQFF
TRBJ2-5 | NA | TRBV7-8 | 18 | NA | TGTGCCAGCAGCTCAAGTGAGGGCCGCTGTCAGAAGAAAGAGACCCAGTACTTC | CASSSSEGRCQKKETQYF
TRBJ1-5 | few | TRBV19 | 15 | TRBD1 | TGTGCCAGTACCCTGGGACAGGGGGCGCTTCAGCCCCAGCATTTT | CASTLGQGALQPQHF
TRBJ1-5 | NA | TRBV7-8 | 15 | TRBD1 | TGTGCCAGCAGCTCACCGGGGACAGAGAATCAGCCCCAGCATTTT | CASSSPGTENQPQHF
TRBJ2-1 | many | TRBV12-3/TRBV12-4 | 17 | NA | TGTGCCAGCAGTTCCCCCGCCTGGAAGCTGGGCTACAATGAGCAGTTCTTC | CASSSPAWKLGYNEQFF
TRBJ2-1 | few | TRBV9 | 14 | TRBD1 | TGTGCCAGCAGCGTCGACAGGGGTCGGAATGAGCAGTTCTTC | CASSVDRGRNEQFF
TRBJ2-1 | few | TRBV7-2 | 15 | TRBD1 | TGTGCCAGCAGTCGAGGGGGCCCCCGTTACAATGAGCAGTTCTTC | CASSRGGPRYNEQFF
TRBJ2-5 | NA | TRBV29-1 | 15 | TRBD2 | TGCAGCGTCGAACCTAGCGGGGGGGCCAAGAATGAGCAGTACTTC | CSVEPSGGAKNEQYF
TRBJ2-7 | few | TRBV3-1 | 14 | NA | TGTGCCAGCAGCCAAGGGGTATCCTACAATGAGCAGTACTTC | CASSQGVSYNEQYF
TRBJ1-6 | NA | TRBV9 | 14 | NA | TGTGCCAGCAGCGTAGTGGCCTATAATTCACCCCTCCACTTT | CASSVVAYNSPLHF
TRBJ1-4 | once | TRBV5-1 | 13 | NA | TGCGCCAGCAGCACACCCGAGGGTGAAAAACTGTTTTTT | CASSTPEGEKLFF
TRBJ2-2 | NA | TRBV12-3/TRBV12-4 | 15 | TRBD1 | TGTGCCAGCTTGACAGGGCTAGCGAACACCGGGGAGCTGTTTTTT | CASLTGLANTGELFF
TRBJ2-3 | many | TRBV20-1 | 15 | TRBD2 | TGCAGTGCCAGAGGGCTAGCGGGGAGACTCGATACGCAGTATTTT | CSARGLAGRLDTQYF
TRBJ1-1 | NA | TRBV20-1 | 13 | NA | TGCAGTGCTAGATCTCCACAGGTCCCTGAAGCTTTCTTT | CSARSPQVPEAFF